A single sample gave rise to the 26 T cell receptor beta chains below, sequenced in a study of vaccination and CD4 T cells after COVID-19 (dated by TCRdb to between 2021 and 2024). According to the study, the label for this sample's treatment or condition signals: approximately 9-day PBMC culture with coronavirus spike peptide pools or control peptides (ViraFEST assay). The library was produced with PCR. The reads were generated on an Illumina iSeq 100. DNA from cultured CD4+ T cells underwent TCR sequencing with the Oncomine TCR Beta short-read assay at the Johns Hopkins FTIC core. The public reads were run again by TCRdb, first through fastp at Q25 and then through MiXCR, and only productive beta chains were kept. Merged by CDR3 protein, the rows form single entries marked with the most common genes and DNA. The sample table lists about 11,000 distinct CDR3 sequences, approximately 42% of them with a count of one. Together, the top ten hold 20% to 25% of the sample.

These receptors' targets are unknown. Sequencing input: CD4+ T cells from blood, cultured in vitro. These TCRs come from a human donor who had recovered from COVID-19.

The chain recombines TRBV7-2 with TRBJ1-4, with D possibly TRBD1 on 5 matching bases. This CDR3 contains 15 residues. Germline CDR1 is SGHTA and CDR2 is FQGNSA. Trimming took 5 bases from V and 8 from J, leaving 18 bases between them. The CDR3 bases are TGTGCCAGCAGCCAGACGAGCAGGGTTGGGGAAAAACTGTTTTTT. It yields the protein CASSQTSRVGEKLFF.

This chain uses TRBV27 with TRBJ1-2; 10 bases are a match to TRBD1. Trimming removed 4 bases from V and 8 bases from J; junction bases left unmatched: 7. In germline, CDR1 is MNHEY, CDR2 SMNVEV (reference sequence). This CDR3 has 14 residues. CDR3 region: CASSSRDRGTGYTF. CDR3 in DNA: TGTGCCAGCAGTTCCCGGGACAGGGGTACGGGCTACACCTTC.

The chain uses TRBV7-2 and TRBJ1-5; possibly TRBD1 for D (5 bases). From germline, CDR1 is SGHTA and CDR2 FQGNSA. This CDR3 has 15 residues. Between the trimmed V and J ends, which lost 5 bases and 0 bases, there was a span of 11 bases. CDR3 bases: TGTGCCAGCAGCCCGACAGTAAATAGCAATCAGCCCCAGCATTTT. Translating gives CASSPTVNSNQPQHF.

This chain joins TRBV27 and TRBJ2-2, with TRBD2 identical over 9 bases. V trimming: 3 bases; J trimming: 4 bases; junction bases outside the gene matches: 6. This CDR3 region has 16 residues. Germline assignment: CDR1 MNHEY and CDR2 SMNVEV (reference sequence). CDR3 amino acids: CASSLFSGGSTGELFF. DNA for the CDR3: TGTGCCAGCAGTTTGTTTAGCGGGGGTTCCACCGGGGAGCTGTTTTTT.

This clonotype was found a few times. The chain combines TRBV6-1 with TRBJ1-2; 7 bases are shared with TRBD1. This CDR3 spans 12 amino acids. Germline loops: CDR1 MNHNS, CDR2 SASEGT. The J segment lost 7 bases and the V segment lost 8 bases, leaving 7 bases of the junction unmatched. In nucleotides, the CDR3 is TGTGCCAGCCTCCGGGACAGCCGTGGCTACACCTTC. It yields the protein CASLRDSRGYTF.

The genes are TRBV5-1 and TRBJ2-3, with 12 positions matching TRBD2. Germline assignment: CDR1 SGHRS and CDR2 YFSETQ. The CDR3 covers 16 residues. The trim removed 4 bases at V and 4 bases at J, leaving 7 bases unmatched. The CDR3 nucleotides read TGCGCCAGCAGCATTCTGACTAGCGGGGGCTCAGATACGCAGTATTTT. Protein product: CASSILTSGGSDTQYF.

This clonotype was detected a few times. The chain links TRBV2 to TRBJ1-2; D remains unclear. Trimming took 3 bases from V and 4 from J, leaving 9 bases between them. The germline V gene has CDR1 SNHLY and CDR2 FYNNEI. This CDR3 region has 13 residues. The CDR3 here is CASSDLGGYGYTF. Here the CDR3 DNA reads TGTGCCAGCAGTGATTTGGGTGGCTATGGCTACACCTTC.

This chain joins TRBV18 and TRBJ1-2; TRBD1 is a possible D gene (5 bases). This CDR3 is built from 13 residues. V dropped 3 bases and J dropped 2 bases, with 7 bases sitting between them. Germline V gives CDR1 KGHSH, CDR2 LQKENI. DNA for the CDR3: TGTGCCAGCTCACCGACAGCAAACTATGGCTACACCTTC. Translating it yields CASSPTANYGYTF.

This chain links TRBV5-4 with TRBJ2-2; 11 bases are a match to TRBD1. The germline gives CDR1 SGHNT, CDR2 YYREEE (reference sequence). The CDR3 contains 18 residues. The V and J ends lost 4 bases and 8 bases, in that order; junction bases with no gene match: 16. CDR3 amino acids: CASSKKDRGLPPGGELFF. The DNA for the CDR3 is TGTGCCAGCAGCAAAAAGGACAGGGGGCTTCCCCCCGGAGGGGAGCTGTTTTTT.

The table lists this clonotype with a count of one. The chain is built from TRBV3-1 and TRBJ1-5, with 8 bases aligning to TRBD1. Per the germline V gene, CDR1 is LGHDT and CDR2 is YNNKEL (reference sequence). CDR3 length: 14 residues. Trimming at V came to 3 bases and at J to 6 bases, leaving 4 bases not matched to a gene. CDR3 region: CASSHGQGSQPQHF. Here the CDR3 DNA reads TGTGCCAGCAGCCATGGACAGGGATCTCAGCCCCAGCATTTT. The whole variable domain, filled in from reference TRBV3-1 and TRBJ1-5, reads DTAVSQTPKYLVTQMGNDKSIKCEQNLGHDTMYWYKQDSKKFLKIMFSYNNKELIINETVPNRFSPKSPDKAHLNLHINSLELGDSAVYFCASSHGQGSQPQHFGDGTRLSIL.

This clonotype was observed a few times. V gene TRBV7-9 combines with J gene TRBJ1-2; D is uncertain. This CDR3 contains 15 residues. The germline gives CDR1 SEHNR, CDR2 FQNEAQ (reference sequence). V dropped 0 bases and J dropped 2 bases, with 10 bases sitting between them. CDR3 coding DNA: TGTGCCAGCAGCTTAGCCCTCGGGATCAACTATGGCTACACCTTC. This translates into CASSLALGINYGYTF.

This clonotype showed up just a few times. The V and J genes are TRBV12-3 or TRBV12-4 and TRBJ2-7, with TRBD2 matching 10 bases. The length of the CDR3 is 15 residues. J gave up 0 bases and V 5 bases, and 4 bases lay outside the gene matches. CDR3: CASSPAGGRSYEQYF. CDR3 in DNA: TGTGCCAGCAGTCCAGCGGGGGGGCGCTCCTACGAGCAGTACTTC.

The J gene is TRBJ1-6, the V gene TRBV28; a weak D match, TRBD1 (6 bases). Deletions cut 8 bases from V and 7 bases from J, with 27 bases between. The V gene's germline CDR1 is MDHEN and CDR2 SYDVKM. The length of the CDR3 is 18 residues. This CDR3 reads CASSGSGSGTGRNSPLHF. CDR3 nucleotide sequence: TGTGCCAGCTCAGGTTCAGGAAGCGGAACAGGGAGGAATTCACCCCTCCACTTT.

This clonotype came up a few times. The rearrangement links TRBV7-6 to TRBJ2-1; 7 bases align to TRBD1. Germline V gene lookup returns CDR1 SGHVS and CDR2 FNYEAQ. The CDR3 covers 16 residues. V trimming: 1 base; J trimming: 6 bases; junction bases outside the gene matches: 9. The CDR3 loop reads CASSLVGQGVGNEQFF. The CDR3 coding sequence is TGTGCCAGCAGCTTAGTAGGGCAGGGGGTGGGCAATGAGCAGTTCTTC.

V gene TRBV20-1 combines with J gene TRBJ1-6; no clear D gene. V gave up 3 bases and J gave up 6 bases, with 15 bases separating them. This CDR3 comprises 15 residues. Germline V gene sequence: CDR1 DFQATT, CDR2 SNEGSKA (reference sequence). CDR3 bases: TGCAGTGCTAGCGCAGGACGGCTCGGTAATTCACCCCTCCACTTT. This encodes CSASAGRLGNSPLHF.

The chain uses TRBV5-1 and TRBJ1-1; D gene ambiguous. Trimming took off 0 bases at V and 1 base at J, with 4 bases between the two ends. Germline values: CDR1 SGHRS, CDR2 YFSETQ. The CDR3 contains 13 residues. CDR3 region: CASSLESNTEAFF. CDR3 sequence (DNA): TGCGCCAGCAGCTTGGAATCGAACACTGAAGCTTTCTTT.

This clonotype was detected only once. The V call is TRBV7-9, the J call TRBJ2-7; tentatively, D is TRBD2 (5 bases). The CDR3 is made up of 17 amino acids. Germline V gene data show CDR1 as SEHNR and CDR2 as FQNEAQ (reference sequence). Deletions cut 1 base from V and 3 bases from J, with 19 bases between. The DNA for the CDR3 is TGTGCCAGCAGCTTAGTCTTAACCGGGGTGGTAATCTACGAGCAGTACTTC. Amino acid sequence: CASSLVLTGVVIYEQYF.

This clonotype was seen just once. The chain carries TRBV7-2 and TRBJ1-3; no definite D call. Germline V gene data show CDR1 as SGHTA and CDR2 as FQGNSA. This CDR3 contains 13 residues. V dropped 1 base and J dropped 2 bases, with 3 bases sitting between them. The CDR3 coding sequence is TGTGCCAGCAGCTTAGTTCCTGGAAACACCATATATTTT. Protein sequence: CASSLVPGNTIYF.

This clonotype was seen a few times. V gene TRBV12-3 or TRBV12-4 combines with J gene TRBJ1-1; unclear D gene. Trimming removed 3 bases from V and 1 base from J, with 6 bases in between. The CDR3 totals 13 residues. CDR3 residues: CASSLKWNTEAFF. The CDR3 DNA reads as TGTGCCAGCAGTTTGAAGTGGAACACTGAAGCTTTCTTT.

This clonotype was seen a handful of times. CDR3 protein: CASRAGTGGNEQFF. CDR3 nucleotide sequence: TGTGCCAGCAGGGCTGGGACAGGGGGCAATGAGCAGTTCTTC. The rearrangement uses TRBV6-1 and TRBJ2-1; 11 nucleotides line up with TRBD1. Per the germline V gene, CDR1 is MNHNS and CDR2 is SASEGT. V shed 6 bases, J shed 6 bases, and the junction held 4 bases outside the gene matches. The CDR3 extends over 14 amino acids.

This clonotype was seen a handful of times. The chain is built from TRBV10-3 and TRBJ1-2; D gene unclear. CDR3 size: 14 residues. CDR1 and CDR2 from the germline V gene are ENHRY and SYGVKD. V shed 3 bases and J shed 4 bases, with 12 bases lying between them. CDR3: CAISDNDIIYGYTF. In DNA form, the CDR3 reads TGTGCCATCAGTGATAACGACATTATCTATGGCTACACCTTC.

The chain has TRBV5-6 and TRBJ1-1; TRBD1 is a possible D gene (5 bases). The CDR3 contains 12 residues. V shed 5 bases and J shed 1 base, with 6 bases lying between them. In germline, CDR1 is SGHDT, CDR2 YYEEEE. The CDR3 reads CASRRGNTEAFF. The DNA of the CDR3 is TGTGCCAGCAGAAGGGGGAACACTGAAGCTTTCTTT.

This clonotype was picked up one time. The rearrangement joins TRBV28 to TRBJ1-5; D is ambiguous. Germline values: CDR1 MDHEN, CDR2 SYDVKM. The CDR3 is made up of 12 amino acids. The CDR3 DNA reads TGTGCTAGAGGTCGGGGCAATCAGCCCCAGCATTTT. As protein: CARGRGNQPQHF.

This clonotype was found a few times. The chain links TRBV20-1 to TRBJ2-7; 11 bases match TRBD2. Germline V gene lookup returns CDR1 DFQATT and CDR2 SNEGSKA (reference sequence). J was trimmed by 8 bases and V by 0 bases; bases with no gene match: 9. The CDR3 spans 15 residues. This CDR3 reads CSARDATSGGRQQYF. The CDR3 DNA follows: TGCAGTGCTAGAGATGCCACTAGCGGGGGTAGGCAGCAGTACTTC.

The chain recombines TRBV19 with TRBJ1-6; a weak D match, TRBD1 (6 bases). There are 15 residues in the CDR3. V lost 3 bases to trimming and J lost 6 bases, with 12 bases between them. The germline V gene has CDR1 LNHDA and CDR2 SQIVND (reference sequence). CDR3 in DNA: TGTGCCAGTAGTATCGCAGGGGTCCCTAATTCACCCCTCCACTTT. Protein: CASSIAGVPNSPLHF.

The chain joins TRBV19 to TRBJ2-2, with TRBD2 matching 11 bases. Germline lookup yields CDR1 LNHDA and CDR2 SQIVND (reference sequence). With 6 bases clipped from V and 9 bases from J, the junction kept 12 bases outside the gene matches. CDR3 length: 16 residues. The CDR3 region has the DNA TGTGCCAGTAGCACTAGCGGGGGCTTCCCCGCCCGGGAGCTGTTTTTT. Protein product: CASSTSGGFPARELFF.